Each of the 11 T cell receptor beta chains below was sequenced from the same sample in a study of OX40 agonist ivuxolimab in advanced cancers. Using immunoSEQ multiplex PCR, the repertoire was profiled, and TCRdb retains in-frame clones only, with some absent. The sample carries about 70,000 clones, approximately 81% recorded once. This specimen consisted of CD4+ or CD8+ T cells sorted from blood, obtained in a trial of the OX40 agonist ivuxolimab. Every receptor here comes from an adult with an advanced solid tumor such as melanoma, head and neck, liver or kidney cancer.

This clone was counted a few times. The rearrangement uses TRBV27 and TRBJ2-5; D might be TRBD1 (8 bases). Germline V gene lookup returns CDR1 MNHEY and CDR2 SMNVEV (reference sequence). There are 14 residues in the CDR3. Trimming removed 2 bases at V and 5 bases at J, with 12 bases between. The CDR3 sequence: CASSLDRGGETQYF. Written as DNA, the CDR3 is TGTGCCAGCAGTTTAGACAGGGGAGGGGAGACCCAGTACTTC.

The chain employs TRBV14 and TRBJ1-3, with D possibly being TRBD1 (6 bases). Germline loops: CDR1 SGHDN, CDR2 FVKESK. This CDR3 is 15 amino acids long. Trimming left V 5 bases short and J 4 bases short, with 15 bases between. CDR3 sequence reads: CASSARTERGNTIYF. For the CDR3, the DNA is TGTGCCAGCAGCGCGCGGACAGAGCGGGGAAACACCATATATTTT.

The CDR3 DNA reads as TGTGCCAGCAGCTTAGATCATCTCACTCGGCCTTTCGAGCAGTACTTC. This codes for CASSLDHLTRPFEQYF. The chain carries TRBV11-2 and TRBJ2-7, with D unclear. CDR1 is SGHAT, CDR2 FQNNGV, per germline. The V end was cut by 0 bases, the J end by 6 bases, with 18 bases between. This CDR3 is 16 amino acids long.

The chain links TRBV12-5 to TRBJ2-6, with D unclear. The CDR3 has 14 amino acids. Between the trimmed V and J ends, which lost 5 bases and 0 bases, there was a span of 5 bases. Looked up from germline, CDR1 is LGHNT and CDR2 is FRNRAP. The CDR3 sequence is CASGRSSGANVLTF. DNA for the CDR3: TGTGCTAGTGGTAGGAGCTCTGGGGCCAACGTCCTGACTTTC.

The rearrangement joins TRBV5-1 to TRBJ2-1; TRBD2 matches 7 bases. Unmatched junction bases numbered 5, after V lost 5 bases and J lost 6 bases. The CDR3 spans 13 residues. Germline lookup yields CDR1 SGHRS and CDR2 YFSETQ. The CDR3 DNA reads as TGCGCCAGCAGTCCCAGCGGGATCAATGAGCAGTTCTTC. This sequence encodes CASSPSGINEQFF.

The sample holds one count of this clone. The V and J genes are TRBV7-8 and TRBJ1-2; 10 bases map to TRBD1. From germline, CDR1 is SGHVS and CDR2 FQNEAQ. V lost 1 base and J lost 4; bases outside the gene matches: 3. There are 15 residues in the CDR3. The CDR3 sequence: CASSLGGQGTYGYTF. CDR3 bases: TGTGCCAGCAGCTTAGGGGGACAGGGGACCTATGGCTACACCTTC.

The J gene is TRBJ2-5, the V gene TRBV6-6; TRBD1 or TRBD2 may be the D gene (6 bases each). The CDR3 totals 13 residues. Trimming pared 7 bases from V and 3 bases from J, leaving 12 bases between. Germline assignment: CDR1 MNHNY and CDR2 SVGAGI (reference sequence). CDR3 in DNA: TGTGCCAGCACCATAAGGGGGGAAGAGACCCAGTACTTC. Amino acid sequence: CASTIRGEETQYF.

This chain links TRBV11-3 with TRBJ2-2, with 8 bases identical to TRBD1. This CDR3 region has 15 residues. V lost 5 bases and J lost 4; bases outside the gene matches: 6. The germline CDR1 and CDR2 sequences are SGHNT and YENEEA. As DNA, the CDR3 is TGTGCCAGCAGCCGCCGGGACAGGACCACCGGGGAGCTGTTTTTT. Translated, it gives CASSRRDRTTGELFF.

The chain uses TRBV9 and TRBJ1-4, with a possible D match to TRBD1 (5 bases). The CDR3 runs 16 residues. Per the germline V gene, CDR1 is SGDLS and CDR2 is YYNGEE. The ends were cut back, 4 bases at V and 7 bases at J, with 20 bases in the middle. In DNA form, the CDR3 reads TGTGCCAGCAGCCGAGGGGTGAGAGAGGAGGGTGAAAAACTGTTTTTT. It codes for CASSRGVREEGEKLFF.

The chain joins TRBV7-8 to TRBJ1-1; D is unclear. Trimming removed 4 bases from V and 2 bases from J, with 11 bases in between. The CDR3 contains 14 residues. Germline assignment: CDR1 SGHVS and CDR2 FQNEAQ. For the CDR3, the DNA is TGTGCCAGCAGCTACACAGATCTAAACACTGAAGCTTTCTTT. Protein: CASSYTDLNTEAFF.

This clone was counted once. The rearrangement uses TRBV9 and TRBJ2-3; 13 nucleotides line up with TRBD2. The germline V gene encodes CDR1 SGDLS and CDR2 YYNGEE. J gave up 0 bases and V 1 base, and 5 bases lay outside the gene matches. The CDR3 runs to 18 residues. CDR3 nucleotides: TGTGCCAGCAGCGTACAGACTAGCGGGAGGCCTAGCACAGATACGCAGTATTTT. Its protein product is CASSVQTSGRPSTDTQYF.